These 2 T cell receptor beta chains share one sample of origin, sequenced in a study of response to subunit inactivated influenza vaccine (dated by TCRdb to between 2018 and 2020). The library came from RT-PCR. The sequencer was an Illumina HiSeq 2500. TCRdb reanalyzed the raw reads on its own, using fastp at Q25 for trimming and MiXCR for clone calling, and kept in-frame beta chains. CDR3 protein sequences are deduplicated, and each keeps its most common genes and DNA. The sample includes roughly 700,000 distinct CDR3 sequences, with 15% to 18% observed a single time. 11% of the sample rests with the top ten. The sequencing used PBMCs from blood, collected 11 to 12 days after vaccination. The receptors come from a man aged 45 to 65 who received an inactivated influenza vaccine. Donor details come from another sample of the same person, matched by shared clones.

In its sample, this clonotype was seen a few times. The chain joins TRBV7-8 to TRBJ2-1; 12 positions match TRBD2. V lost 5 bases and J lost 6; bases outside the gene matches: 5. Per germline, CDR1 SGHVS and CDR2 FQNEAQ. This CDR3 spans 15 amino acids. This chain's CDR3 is CASSGRTSGANEQFF. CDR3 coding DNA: TGTGCCAGCAGCGGGAGGACTAGCGGGGCCAATGAGCAGTTCTTC.

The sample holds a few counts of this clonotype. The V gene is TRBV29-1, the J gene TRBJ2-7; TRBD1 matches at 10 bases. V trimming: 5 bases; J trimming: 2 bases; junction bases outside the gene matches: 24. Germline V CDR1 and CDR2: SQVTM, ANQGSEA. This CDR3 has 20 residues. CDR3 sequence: CSVTPGQGLLDGLTTYEQYF. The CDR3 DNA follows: TGCAGCGTTACACCGGGACAGGGGCTCCTAGATGGGCTTACGACCTACGAGCAGTACTTC.